This T cell receptor beta chain appears in the sequencing data of a study of blood T cell repertoires in COVID-19. Study overall: COVID-19 samples from acute and convalescent phases originated in the United States, Italy and Spain. Nucleic acid was either cDNA or gDNA, and it came from T cells, B-cell-depleted T cells, or PBMCs.

Seattle patients were enrolled while actively infected and followed longitudinally. The CDR3 sequence is 13 residues long. CDR1 and CDR2 from the germline V gene are KGHDR and SFDVKD. V was cut by 4 bases and J by 7 bases, with 10 bases left in between. As processed by the authors: Amplification of reference gene primers provided the estimated nucleated cell counts. Assay: immunoSEQ multiplex PCR; the TCRdb copy retains only in-frame clones and omits some. V and J calls and clone size are as listed in that table; D and trimming were resolved from the DNA. In the table there are around 200,000 clones, about 83% of which are singletons.

Sequenced material: peripheral blood. This sequence joins TRBV24-1 and TRBJ2-1, with no clear D. The TCR originated in a woman aged 25 to 39 with COVID-19, enrolled during active disease. The CDR3 loop reads CATSDGTRNEQFF. The CDR3 bases are TGTGCCACCAGTGACGGTACCCGGAATGAGCAGTTCTTC.